Below are 5 T cell receptor beta chains sequenced from a single sample in a study of technical replicates of blood from a handful of donors. TCRdb's table, derived via immunoSEQ multiplex PCR, lists solely in-frame clones and lacks some. The profile shows about 82,000 clones, 90% to 95% of them singletons. Sequenced input: T cells isolated from PBMCs. Receptor source: a human donor in good health.

The rearrangement uses TRBV4-1 and TRBJ2-3; D may be TRBD1 (6 bases). With 3 bases removed from V and 0 bases from J, the gap between germline ends came to 10 bases. Looked up from germline, CDR1 is MGHRA and CDR2 is YSYEKL. There are 15 residues in the CDR3. The chain's CDR3 is CASSQGARSTDTQYF. The CDR3 DNA follows: TGCGCCAGCAGCCAGGGGGCCCGCAGCACAGATACGCAGTATTTT.

V and J are TRBV6-6 and TRBJ1-5; no reliable D call. The CDR3 is 15 amino acids. Between the trimmed V and J ends, which lost 5 bases and 4 bases, there was a span of 15 bases. Per germline, CDR1 MNHNY and CDR2 SVGAGI (reference sequence). In DNA form, the CDR3 reads TGTGCCAGCAGTCTGCGCAGGTCCCAAAATCAGCCCCAGCATTTT. Protein: CASSLRRSQNQPQHF.

J is TRBJ2-4 and V is TRBV4-1, with a possible D match to TRBD2 (6 bases). Trimming removed 0 bases at V and 8 bases at J, with 14 bases between. Germline V gives CDR1 MGHRA, CDR2 YSYEKL. CDR3 size: 15 residues. CDR3 nucleotide sequence: TGCGCCAGCAGCCAAGAAGGCGGGAAGTTTGACATTCAGTACTTC. Translated, it gives CASSQEGGKFDIQYF.

V is TRBV29-1 and J is TRBJ1-2; TRBD1 matches at 8 bases. Per the germline V gene, CDR1 is SQVTM and CDR2 is ANQGSEA. This CDR3 has 12 residues. Trimming removed 6 bases from V and 6 bases from J; junction bases left unmatched: 6. The CDR3 coding sequence is TGCAGCGTGGGGGACAGGAGGGATGGCTACACCTTC. Amino acids: CSVGDRRDGYTF.

This chain connects TRBV28 to TRBJ2-2, with D hard to call. Trimming took 7 bases from V and 5 from J, leaving 17 bases between them. Germline V gene lookup returns CDR1 MDHEN and CDR2 SYDVKM. The CDR3 extends over 15 amino acids. The CDR3, as DNA: TGTGCCAGCAACGATCACACCATCTTAACCGGGGAGCTGTTTTTT. This sequence encodes CASNDHTILTGELFF.